The entry that follows covers one TCR beta chain sequence. Its target is not known. A read error may explain this, as a much larger clone is one base away. Constant-segment primers were used for 5'RACE, and the resulting TCR alpha and TCR beta cDNA libraries carried sample barcodes and UMIs. In TCRdb, the 5' RACE reads were re-called with MiXCR into one record per CDR3 protein. The sample records approximately 500,000 distinct CDR3 sequences, nearly 25% being singletons. This specimen belongs to a study of T-cell memory formation after mild COVID-19. The CDR3 runs to 14 residues. Germline values: CDR1 LGHDT, CDR2 YNNKEL (reference sequence). V was trimmed by 4 bases and J by 4 bases, leaving 13 bases between them. Findings and limits, study-wide: SARS-CoV-2 specificity of second-wave clones peaking day 37 was unconfirmed.

This TCR was sampled from an adult woman who had mild COVID-19 (a few samples of this study predate the infection). Cell type and time point are not known. Sequenced input: PBMCs or a T cell subset sorted from them (not recorded which). The chain combines TRBV3-1 with TRBJ1-1; D is unclear. The CDR3 nucleotides are TGTGCCAGCAGCCCGTCATGGCCTCCCACTGAAGCTTTCTTT. Its protein is CASSPSWPPTEAFF. Combining the CDR3 with reference TRBV3-1 and TRBJ1-1 gives the whole variable domain DTAVSQTPKYLVTQMGNDKSIKCEQNLGHDTMYWYKQDSKKFLKIMFSYNNKELIINETVPNRFSPKSPDKAHLNLHINSLELGDSAVYFCASSPSWPPTEAFFGQGTRLTVV.